This TCR beta chain emerged from a study of control samples from healthy donors and cancer patients. Sequencing used immunoSEQ multiplex PCR; TCRdb keeps in-frame clones, though not all of them. The table lists 150,000 or so clones, roughly 88% of them singletons. Germline V gives CDR1 SGHRS, CDR2 YFSETQ. This CDR3 contains 12 residues. Trimming pared 4 bases from V and 5 bases from J, leaving 10 bases between. The source of this sequence is a man aged 18 to 29 in good health. This chain connects TRBV5-1 to TRBJ2-7; D perhaps matches TRBD2 (5 bases). Sequencing used blood. In DNA form, the CDR3 reads TGCGCCAGCAGCGGGCCAGCGGACGAGCAGTACTTC. It translates to CASSGPADEQYF.